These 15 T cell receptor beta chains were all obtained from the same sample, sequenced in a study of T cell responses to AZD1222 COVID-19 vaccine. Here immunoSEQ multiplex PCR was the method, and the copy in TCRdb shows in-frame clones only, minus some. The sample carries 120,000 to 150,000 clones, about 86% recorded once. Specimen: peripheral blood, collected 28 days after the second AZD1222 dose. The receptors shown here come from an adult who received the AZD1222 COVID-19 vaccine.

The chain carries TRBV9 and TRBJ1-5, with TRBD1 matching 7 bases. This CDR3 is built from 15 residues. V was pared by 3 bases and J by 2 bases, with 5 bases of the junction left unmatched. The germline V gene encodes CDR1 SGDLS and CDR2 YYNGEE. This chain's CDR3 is CASSADTGGNQPQHF. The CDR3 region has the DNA TGTGCCAGCAGCGCAGATACAGGGGGCAATCAGCCCCAGCATTTT.

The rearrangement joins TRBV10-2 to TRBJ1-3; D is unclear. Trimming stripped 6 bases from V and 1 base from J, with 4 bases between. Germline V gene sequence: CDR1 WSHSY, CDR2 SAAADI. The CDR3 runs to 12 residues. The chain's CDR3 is CASRGSGNTIYF. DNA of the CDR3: TGCGCCAGCAGAGGGTCTGGAAACACCATATATTTT.

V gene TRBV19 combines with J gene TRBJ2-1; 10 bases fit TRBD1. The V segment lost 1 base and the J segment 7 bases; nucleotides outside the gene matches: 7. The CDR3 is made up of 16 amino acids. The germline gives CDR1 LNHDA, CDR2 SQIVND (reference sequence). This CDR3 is CASSIGPGQGQNEQFF. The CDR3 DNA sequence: TGTGCCAGTAGTATAGGCCCGGGACAGGGGCAAAATGAGCAGTTCTTC.

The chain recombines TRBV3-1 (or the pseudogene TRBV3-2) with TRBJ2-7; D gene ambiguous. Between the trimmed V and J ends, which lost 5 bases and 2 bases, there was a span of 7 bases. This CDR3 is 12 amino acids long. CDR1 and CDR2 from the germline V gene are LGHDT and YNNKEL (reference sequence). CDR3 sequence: CASSGVAYEQYF. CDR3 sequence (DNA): TGTGCCAGCAGCGGGGTCGCCTACGAGCAGTACTTC.

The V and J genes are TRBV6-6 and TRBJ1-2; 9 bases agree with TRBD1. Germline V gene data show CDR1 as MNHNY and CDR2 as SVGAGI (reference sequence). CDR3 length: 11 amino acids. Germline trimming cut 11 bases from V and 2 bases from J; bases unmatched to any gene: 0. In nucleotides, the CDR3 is TGTGCCGGGACAGGGAACTATGGCTACACCTTC. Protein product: CAGTGNYGYTF.

CDR3 protein: CASSASTGETQYF. For the CDR3, the DNA is TGTGCCAGCAGCGCCAGCACCGGGGAGACCCAGTACTTC. The rearrangement links TRBV9 to TRBJ2-5, with D uncertain. Germline V lookup: CDR1 SGDLS, CDR2 YYNGEE. Trimming removed 3 bases at V and 5 bases at J, with 11 bases between. CDR3 length equals 13 residues.

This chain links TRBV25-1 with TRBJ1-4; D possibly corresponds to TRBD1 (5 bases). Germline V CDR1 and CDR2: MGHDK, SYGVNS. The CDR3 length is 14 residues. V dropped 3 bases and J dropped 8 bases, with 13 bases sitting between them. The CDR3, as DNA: TGTGCCAGCAGTGATGGGGGGAGGGGCGAAAAACTGTTTTTT. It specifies CASSDGGRGEKLFF.

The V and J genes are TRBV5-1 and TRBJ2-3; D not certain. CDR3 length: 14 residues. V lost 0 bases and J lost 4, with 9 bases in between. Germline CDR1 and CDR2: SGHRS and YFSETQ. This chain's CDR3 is CASSLGTSADTQYF. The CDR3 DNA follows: TGCGCCAGCAGCTTGGGAACATCGGCAGATACGCAGTATTTT.

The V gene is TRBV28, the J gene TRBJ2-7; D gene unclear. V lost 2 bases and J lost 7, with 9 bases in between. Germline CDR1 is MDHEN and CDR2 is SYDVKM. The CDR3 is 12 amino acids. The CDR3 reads CASSLNRREQYF. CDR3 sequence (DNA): TGTGCCAGCAGTTTAAACAGACGTGAGCAGTACTTC.

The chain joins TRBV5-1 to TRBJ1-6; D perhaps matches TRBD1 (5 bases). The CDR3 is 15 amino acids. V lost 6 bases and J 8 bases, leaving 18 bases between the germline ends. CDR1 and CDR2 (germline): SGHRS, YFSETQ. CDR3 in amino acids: CASTYGGQDHSPLHF. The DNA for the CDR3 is TGCGCCAGCACTTATGGGGGTCAAGATCATTCACCCCTCCACTTT.

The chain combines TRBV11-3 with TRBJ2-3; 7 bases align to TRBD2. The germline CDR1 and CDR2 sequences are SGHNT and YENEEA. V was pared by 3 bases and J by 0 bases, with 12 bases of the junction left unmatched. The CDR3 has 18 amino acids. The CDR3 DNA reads TGTGCCAGCAGCTTTGGTTCCGGGGGGTACTCTAGCACAGATACGCAGTATTTT. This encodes CASSFGSGGYSSTDTQYF.

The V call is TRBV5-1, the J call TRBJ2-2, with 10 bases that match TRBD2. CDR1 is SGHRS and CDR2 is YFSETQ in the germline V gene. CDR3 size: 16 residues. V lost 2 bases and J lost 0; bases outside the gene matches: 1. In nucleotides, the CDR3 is TGCGCCAGCAGCTTTGGACTAGCGGCGAACACCGGGGAGCTGTTTTTT. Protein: CASSFGLAANTGELFF.

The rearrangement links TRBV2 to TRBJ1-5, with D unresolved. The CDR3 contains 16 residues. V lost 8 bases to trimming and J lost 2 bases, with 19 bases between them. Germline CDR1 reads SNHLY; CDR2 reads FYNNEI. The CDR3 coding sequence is TGTGCCAGCGGTGCTCCTGGGAGGGATGGCAATCAGCCCCAGCATTTT. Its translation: CASGAPGRDGNQPQHF.

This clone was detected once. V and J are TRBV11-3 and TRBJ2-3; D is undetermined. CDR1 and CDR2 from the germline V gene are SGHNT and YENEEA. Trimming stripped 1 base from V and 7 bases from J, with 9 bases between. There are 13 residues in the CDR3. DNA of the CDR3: TGTGCCAGCAGCTTAGGCCAACCAAATACGCAGTATTTT. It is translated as CASSLGQPNTQYF.

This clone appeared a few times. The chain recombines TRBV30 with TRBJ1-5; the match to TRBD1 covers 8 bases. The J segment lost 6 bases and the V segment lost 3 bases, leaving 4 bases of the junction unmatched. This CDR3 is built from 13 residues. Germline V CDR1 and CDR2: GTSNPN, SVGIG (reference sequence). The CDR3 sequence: CAWSGQGGQPQHF. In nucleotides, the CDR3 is TGTGCCTGGAGCGGACAGGGTGGTCAGCCCCAGCATTTT.